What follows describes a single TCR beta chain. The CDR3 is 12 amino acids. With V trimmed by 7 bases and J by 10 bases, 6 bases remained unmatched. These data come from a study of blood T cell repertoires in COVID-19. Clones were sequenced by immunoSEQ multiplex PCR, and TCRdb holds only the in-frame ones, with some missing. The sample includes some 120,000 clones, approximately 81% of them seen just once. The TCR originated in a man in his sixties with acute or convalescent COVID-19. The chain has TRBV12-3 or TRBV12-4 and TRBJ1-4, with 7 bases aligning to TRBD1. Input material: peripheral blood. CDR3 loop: CASTSGTVKLFF. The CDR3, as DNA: TGTGCCAGCACCTCCGGGACAGTAAAACTGTTTTTT.